This T cell receptor (beta chain) was recorded in a study of blood T cell repertoires in COVID-19. As for the study in general: The analysed material was cDNA or gDNA that came from T cells, B-cell-depleted T cells, or PBMCs.

The method was immunoSEQ multiplex PCR; TCRdb's version includes in-frame clones alone and lacks a portion of them. The sample records approximately 90,000 clones, 75% to 90% being singletons. V lost 1 base to trimming and J lost 7 bases; unmatched junction nucleotides: 1. Per germline, CDR1 MNHEY and CDR2 SVGAGI. This CDR3 region has 15 residues. Sequenced material: peripheral blood. V usage is TRBV6-5 and J usage is TRBJ2-1, with 13 bases lining up with TRBD2. This TCR was sampled from a man older than 75 with acute or convalescent COVID-19. CDR3 amino acids: CASSYLTSGRNEQFF. CDR3 sequence (DNA): TGTGCCAGCAGTTACTTGACTAGCGGGAGGAATGAGCAGTTCTTC.